This TCR beta chain was obtained from a study of identical twins. TCRdb recomputed calls from the 5' RACE reads with MiXCR, one row per CDR3 protein. Of 700,000 or so distinct CDR3 sequences in the sample, roughly 8% were seen once. This CDR3 comprises 15 residues. Germline CDR1 reads SGHNT; CDR2 reads YYREEE (reference sequence). Trimming removed 5 bases from V and 2 bases from J; junction bases left unmatched: 6. In this sample, this clonotype turned up a few times. The same sample was also used in a study of yellow fever vaccine responses in identical twins.

This receptor was obtained from a woman aged 18 to 35 in good health. The chain couples TRBV5-4 to TRBJ2-7, with 11 bases matching TRBD1. Source material: PBMCs. CDR3 in amino acids: CASSWGTGGTYEQYF. In nucleotides, the CDR3 is TGTGCCAGCAGTTGGGGGACAGGGGGAACCTACGAGCAGTACTTC.